The rows below give T cell receptor beta chains drawn from one sample of a study of PD-1 blockade in classical Hodgkin lymphoma. The protocol was immunoSEQ multiplex PCR, while the TCRdb copy is restricted to in-frame clones and leaves out a portion. The sample contains tens of thousands of clones, 70% to 90% of which appear only once. This specimen consisted of peripheral blood mononuclear cells (PBMCs), obtained before the fourth cycle of nivolumab. The receptors stem from a human donor with classical Hodgkin lymphoma. Both conserved end residues are part of each CDR3. D genes are given only for firm matches. Some rows have no size entry. The others give once, few or many, or a class for an expanded clone.

D gene: -; V gene: TRBV6-5; clone size: -; J gene: TRBJ2-7; CDR3 protein: CASRPSGQLEQYF; CDR3 DNA: TGTGCCAGCAGGCCATCCGGACAGCTCGAGCAGTACTTC
D gene: -; V gene: TRBV5-6; clone size: -; J gene: TRBJ1-6; CDR3 protein: CASSRRVRVDSPLHF; CDR3 DNA: TGTGCCAGCAGCCGGAGGGTCAGGGTGGATTCACCCCTCCACTTT
D gene: -; V gene: TRBV15; clone size: -; J gene: TRBJ2-3; CDR3 protein: CATSTTTDTQYF; CDR3 DNA: TGTGCCACCAGCACAACCACAGATACGCAGTATTTT
D gene: TRBD1; V gene: TRBV6-1; clone size: -; J gene: TRBJ1-2; CDR3 protein: CASSEAAGQGGSGYTF; CDR3 DNA: TGTGCCAGCAGTGAAGCAGCGGGACAGGGAGGAAGTGGCTACACCTTC
D gene: TRBD1; V gene: TRBV18; clone size: -; J gene: TRBJ1-2; CDR3 protein: CASSPRGRNYGYTF; CDR3 DNA: TGTGCCAGCTCACCGAGGGGGCGTAACTATGGCTACACCTTC
D gene: -; V gene: TRBV5-4; clone size: -; J gene: TRBJ2-5; CDR3 protein: CASSLGLNRGGRGETQYF; CDR3 DNA: TGTGCCAGCAGCTTGGGCCTTAACAGGGGGGGGCGAGGGGAGACCCAGTACTTC
D gene: TRBD2; V gene: TRBV11-1; clone size: -; J gene: TRBJ2-1; CDR3 protein: CASGPGLVYNEQFF; CDR3 DNA: TGTGCCAGCGGACCGGGACTAGTTTACAATGAGCAGTTCTTC
D gene: TRBD2; V gene: TRBV9; clone size: -; J gene: TRBJ2-5; CDR3 protein: CASSVFSGGPGETQYF; CDR3 DNA: TGTGCCAGCAGCGTATTTAGCGGGGGGCCGGGAGAGACCCAGTACTTC
D gene: -; V gene: TRBV9; clone size: -; J gene: TRBJ2-1; CDR3 protein: CASSVRGGAYNEQFF; CDR3 DNA: TGTGCCAGCAGCGTAAGGGGAGGCGCCTACAATGAGCAGTTCTTC
D gene: -; V gene: TRBV11-3; clone size: -; J gene: TRBJ2-7; CDR3 protein: CASSLGGPPGEQYF; CDR3 DNA: TGTGCCAGCAGCTTAGGTGGGCCCCCGGGCGAGCAGTACTTC
D gene: TRBD2; V gene: TRBV9; clone size: -; J gene: TRBJ2-3; CDR3 protein: CASSVLGGSTSTDTQYF; CDR3 DNA: TGTGCCAGCAGCGTTCTGGGAGGGAGTACTAGCACAGATACGCAGTATTTT
D gene: -; V gene: TRBV19; clone size: -; J gene: TRBJ2-7; CDR3 protein: CASSPRVSYEQYF; CDR3 DNA: TGTGCCAGTAGTCCCCGCGTATCCTACGAGCAGTACTTC
D gene: -; V gene: TRBV18; clone size: -; J gene: TRBJ1-2; CDR3 protein: CASSPLSAVYGYTF; CDR3 DNA: TGTGCCAGCTCACCATTGTCAGCGGTGTATGGCTACACCTTC
D gene: -; V gene: TRBV18; clone size: -; J gene: TRBJ2-7; CDR3 protein: CASSPNSYEQYF; CDR3 DNA: TGTGCCAGCTCACCCAACAGCTACGAGCAGTACTTC
D gene: TRBD1; V gene: TRBV7-6; clone size: -; J gene: TRBJ2-7; CDR3 protein: CASSSGTVIYEQYF; CDR3 DNA: TGTGCCAGCAGCTCCGGGACAGTTATTTACGAGCAGTACTTC
D gene: -; V gene: TRBV5-1; clone size: -; J gene: TRBJ2-5; CDR3 protein: CASSLGSYPRETQYF; CDR3 DNA: TGCGCCAGCAGCTTGGGTAGCTACCCCAGGGAGACCCAGTACTTC
D gene: TRBD1; V gene: TRBV7-2; clone size: -; J gene: TRBJ1-4; CDR3 protein: CASSSTPGQVNEKLFF; CDR3 DNA: TGTGCCAGCAGCTCTACCCCGGGACAGGTTAATGAAAAACTGTTTTTT
D gene: -; V gene: TRBV11-2; clone size: -; J gene: TRBJ2-7; CDR3 protein: CASSAEGGGDEQYF; CDR3 DNA: TGTGCCAGCAGCGCCGAGGGGGGGGGCGACGAGCAGTACTTC
D gene: -; V gene: TRBV19; clone size: few; J gene: TRBJ2-2; CDR3 protein: CASTLDRNTGELFF; CDR3 DNA: TGTGCCAGTACCCTGGACAGAAACACCGGGGAGCTGTTTTTT
D gene: -; V gene: TRBV9; clone size: -; J gene: TRBJ1-1; CDR3 protein: CASSFGPPGQPNTEAFF; CDR3 DNA: TGTGCCAGCAGCTTCGGACCACCGGGACAACCGAACACTGAAGCTTTCTTT
D gene: -; V gene: TRBV6-6; clone size: -; J gene: TRBJ2-7; CDR3 protein: CASSPLGGEQYF; CDR3 DNA: TGTGCCAGCAGTCCCCTAGGGGGCGAGCAGTACTTC
D gene: TRBD2; V gene: TRBV30; clone size: -; J gene: TRBJ2-1; CDR3 protein: CAWSVKAGGNEQFF; CDR3 DNA: TGTGCCTGGAGTGTCAAAGCGGGAGGCAATGAGCAGTTCTTC